This entry lists 5 T cell receptor beta chains sequenced from one sample in a study of regulatory T cells in long-lasting Graves disease. Time point in this sample: newly diagnosed GD, antithyroid drugs for less than 3 months. From PBMCs, RNA was extracted and then used to make the TCR library. To make TCR beta libraries, researchers used iRepertoire HTBI primers and Arm-PCR of CDR3 regions. TCRdb re-derived calls from the multiplex PCR reads in MiXCR, one entry per CDR3 protein. The sample includes 400,000 to 550,000 distinct CDR3 sequences, about 16% of them seen just once. These data were also filed under a second study, of T cells in Graves' hyperthyroidism and ophthalmopathy.

The specimen was peripheral blood mononuclear cells (PBMCs), collected at new diagnosis, from a patient treated with antithyroid drugs. Receptors were obtained from a woman aged 25 to 39 with Graves disease.

The chain carries TRBV28 and TRBJ1-1, with D possibly matching TRBD1 (5 bases). Germline V gene data show CDR1 as MDHEN and CDR2 as SYDVKM. V lost 6 bases to trimming and J lost 4 bases, with 12 bases between them. The CDR3 has 13 residues. Here the CDR3 DNA reads TGTGCCAGCAGGAGGCTTGGGGGCACTGAAGCTTTCTTT. Amino acid sequence: CASRRLGGTEAFF.

This clonotype was found many times. V gene TRBV27 combines with J gene TRBJ1-1; D unresolved. Trimming stripped 7 bases from V and 0 bases from J, with 18 bases between. Germline loops: CDR1 MNHEY, CDR2 SMNVEV (reference sequence). There are 16 residues in the CDR3. CDR3 nucleotides: TGTGCCAGCAATCCCCAACGCGGACTCTTGAACACTGAAGCTTTCTTT. It yields the protein CASNPQRGLLNTEAFF.

V is TRBV28 and J is TRBJ2-7, with 8 positions matching TRBD2. The CDR3 loop spans 17 amino acids. Germline V CDR1 and CDR2: MDHEN, SYDVKM. The V segment lost 2 bases and the J segment 7 bases; nucleotides outside the gene matches: 16. The CDR3 here is CASSLDPTGRAEKEQYF. Written as DNA, the CDR3 is TGTGCCAGCAGTTTAGACCCCACCGGGAGGGCTGAGAAGGAGCAGTACTTC.

This clonotype was recorded at least ten times. The chain joins TRBV27 to TRBJ1-5, with 7 bases fitting TRBD1. The germline CDR1 and CDR2 sequences are MNHEY and SMNVEV (reference sequence). The length of the CDR3 is 15 residues. Trimming at V came to 0 bases and at J to 6 bases, leaving 5 bases not matched to a gene. DNA of the CDR3: TGTGCCAGCAGTTTATCCTTGACAGGGACTCAGCCCCAGCATTTT. This translates into CASSLSLTGTQPQHF.

This chain links TRBV14 with TRBJ1-4; D gene ambiguous. Germline assignment: CDR1 SGHDN and CDR2 FVKESK. V gave up 4 bases and J gave up 10 bases, with 28 bases separating them. CDR3 length: 18 amino acids. This CDR3 is CASSRLPLDGSRGGKLFF. The CDR3 DNA is TGTGCCAGCAGCCGTCTACCCCTGGACGGCTCAAGAGGTGGAAAACTGTTTTTT.